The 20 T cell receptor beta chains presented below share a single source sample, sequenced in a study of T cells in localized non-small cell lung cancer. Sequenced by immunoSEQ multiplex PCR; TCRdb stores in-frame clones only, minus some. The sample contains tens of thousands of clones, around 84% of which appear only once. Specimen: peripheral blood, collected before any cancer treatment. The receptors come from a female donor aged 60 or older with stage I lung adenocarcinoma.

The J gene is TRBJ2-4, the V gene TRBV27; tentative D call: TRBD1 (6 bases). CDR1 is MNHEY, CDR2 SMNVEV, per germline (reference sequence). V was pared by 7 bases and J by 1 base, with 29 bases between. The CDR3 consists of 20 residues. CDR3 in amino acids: CASTASRGSERGGAKNIQYF. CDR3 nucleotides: TGTGCCAGCACCGCGTCCAGGGGATCCGAGCGAGGCGGGGCCAAAAACATTCAGTACTTC.

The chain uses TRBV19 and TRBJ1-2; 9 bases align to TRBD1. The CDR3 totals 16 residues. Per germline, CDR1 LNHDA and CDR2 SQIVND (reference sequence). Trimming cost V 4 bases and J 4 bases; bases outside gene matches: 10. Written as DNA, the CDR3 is TGTGCCAGTAGTAAACCTACCGGGACAGGGCCCTATGGCTACACCTTC. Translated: CASSKPTGTGPYGYTF.

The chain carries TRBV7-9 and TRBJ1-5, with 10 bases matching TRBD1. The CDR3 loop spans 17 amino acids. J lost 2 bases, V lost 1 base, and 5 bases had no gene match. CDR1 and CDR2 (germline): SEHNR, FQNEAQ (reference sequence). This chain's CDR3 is CASSLVFGTGGNQPQHF. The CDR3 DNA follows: TGTGCCAGCAGCTTAGTTTTCGGGACAGGGGGCAATCAGCCCCAGCATTTT.

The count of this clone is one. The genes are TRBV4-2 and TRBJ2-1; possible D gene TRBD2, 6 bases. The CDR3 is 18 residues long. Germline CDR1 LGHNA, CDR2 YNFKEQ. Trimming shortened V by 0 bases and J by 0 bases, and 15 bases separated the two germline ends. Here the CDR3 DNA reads TGTGCCAGCAGCCAAGATAGGAGTTTGGGGGGCTCCTACAATGAGCAGTTCTTC. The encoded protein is CASSQDRSLGGSYNEQFF.

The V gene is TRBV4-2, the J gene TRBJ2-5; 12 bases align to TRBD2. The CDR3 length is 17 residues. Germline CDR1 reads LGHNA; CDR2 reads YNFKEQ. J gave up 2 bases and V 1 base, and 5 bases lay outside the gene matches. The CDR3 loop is CASSQGLAGAGQETQYF. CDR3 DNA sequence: TGTGCCAGCAGCCAAGGACTAGCGGGAGCCGGGCAAGAGACCCAGTACTTC.

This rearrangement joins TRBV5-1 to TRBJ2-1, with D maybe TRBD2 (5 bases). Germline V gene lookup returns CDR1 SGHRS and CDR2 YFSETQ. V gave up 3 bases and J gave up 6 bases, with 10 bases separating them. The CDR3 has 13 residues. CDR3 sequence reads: CASSSSDFNEQFF. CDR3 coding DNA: TGCGCCAGCAGCTCTTCGGACTTCAATGAGCAGTTCTTC.

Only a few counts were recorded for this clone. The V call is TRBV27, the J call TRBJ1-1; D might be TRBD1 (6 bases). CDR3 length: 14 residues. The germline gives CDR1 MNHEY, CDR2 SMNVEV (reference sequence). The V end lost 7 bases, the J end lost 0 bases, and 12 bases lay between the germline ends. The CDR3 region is CASNDRNMNTEAFF. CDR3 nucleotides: TGTGCCAGCAACGACAGGAATATGAACACTGAAGCTTTCTTT.

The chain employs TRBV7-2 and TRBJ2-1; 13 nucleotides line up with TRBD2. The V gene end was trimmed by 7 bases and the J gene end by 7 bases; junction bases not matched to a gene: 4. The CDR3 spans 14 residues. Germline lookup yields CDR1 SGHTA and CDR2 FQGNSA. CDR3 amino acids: CASTTGLAGNEQFF. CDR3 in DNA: TGTGCCAGCACCACGGGACTAGCGGGAAATGAGCAGTTCTTC. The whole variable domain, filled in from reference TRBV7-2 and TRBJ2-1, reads GAGVSQSPSNKVTEKGKDVELRCDPISGHTALYWYRQSLGQGLEFLIYFQGNSAPDKSGLPSDRFSAERTGGSVSTLTIQRTQQEDSAVYLCASTTGLAGNEQFFGPGTRLTVL.

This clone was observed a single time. The CDR3 is CASSERTGGSGGELFF. The CDR3 DNA follows: TGTGCCAGCAGTGAACGGACAGGGGGCAGCGGCGGGGAGCTGTTTTTT. This chain joins TRBV25-1 and TRBJ2-2; TRBD1 aligns across 11 bases. J was trimmed by 7 bases and V by 2 bases; bases with no gene match: 6. CDR3 size: 16 residues. Per germline, CDR1 MGHDK and CDR2 SYGVNS. The full variable domain, in which reference TRBV25-1 and TRBJ2-2 provide the parts outside the CDR3, is EADIYQTPRYLVIGTGKKITLECSQTMGHDKMYWYQQDPGMELHLIHYSYGVNSTEKGDLSSESTVSRIRTEHFPLTLESARPSHTSQYLCASSERTGGSGGELFFGEGSRLTVL.

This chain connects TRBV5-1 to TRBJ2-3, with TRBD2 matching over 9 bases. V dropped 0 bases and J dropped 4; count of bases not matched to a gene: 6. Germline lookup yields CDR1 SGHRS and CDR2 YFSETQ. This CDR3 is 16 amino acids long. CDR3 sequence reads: CASSLEIAGVSDTQYF. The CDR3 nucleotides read TGCGCCAGCAGCTTGGAAATAGCGGGAGTCTCAGATACGCAGTATTTT.

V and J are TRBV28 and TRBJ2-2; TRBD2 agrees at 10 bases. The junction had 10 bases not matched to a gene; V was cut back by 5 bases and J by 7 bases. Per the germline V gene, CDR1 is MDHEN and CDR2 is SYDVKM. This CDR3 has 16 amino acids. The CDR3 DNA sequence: TGTGCCAGCAGTGGACCTAGCGGGAGTAGGAGCGGGGAGCTGTTTTTT. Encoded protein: CASSGPSGSRSGELFF.

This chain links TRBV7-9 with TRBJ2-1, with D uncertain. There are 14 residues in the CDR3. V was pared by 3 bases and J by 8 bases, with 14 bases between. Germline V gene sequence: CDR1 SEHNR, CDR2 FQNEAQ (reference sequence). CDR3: CASSFRGPDDEQFF. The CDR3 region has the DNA TGTGCCAGCAGCTTTCGAGGCCCAGACGATGAGCAGTTCTTC. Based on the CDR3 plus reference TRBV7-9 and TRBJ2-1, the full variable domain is DTGVSQNPRHKITKRGQNVTFRCDPISEHNRLYWYRQTLGQGPEFLTYFQNEAQLEKSRLLSDRFSAERPKGSFSTLEIQRTEQGDSAMYLCASSFRGPDDEQFFGPGTRLTVL.

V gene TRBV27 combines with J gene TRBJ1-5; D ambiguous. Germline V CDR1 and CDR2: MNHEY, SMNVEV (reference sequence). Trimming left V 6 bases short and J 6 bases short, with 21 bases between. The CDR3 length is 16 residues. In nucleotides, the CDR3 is TGTGCCAGCAGGCCGGCGGAATGGAGGGAAAGTCAGCCCCAGCATTTT. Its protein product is CASRPAEWRESQPQHF.

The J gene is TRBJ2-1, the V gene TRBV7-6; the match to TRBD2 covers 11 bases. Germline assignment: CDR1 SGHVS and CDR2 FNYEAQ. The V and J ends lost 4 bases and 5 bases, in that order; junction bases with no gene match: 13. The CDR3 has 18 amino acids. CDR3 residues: CASSSLQLAGVRDNEQFF. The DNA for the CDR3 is TGTGCCAGCAGCTCACTCCAACTAGCGGGAGTTCGGGACAATGAGCAGTTCTTC.

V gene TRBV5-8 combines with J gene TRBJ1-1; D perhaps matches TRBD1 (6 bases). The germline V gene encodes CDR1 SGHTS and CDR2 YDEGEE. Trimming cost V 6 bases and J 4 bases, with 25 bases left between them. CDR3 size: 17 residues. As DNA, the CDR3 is TGTGCCAGCACCCCTCCCCAGGGGACCTTGGGTGGCACTGAAGCTTTCTTT. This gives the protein CASTPPQGTLGGTEAFF. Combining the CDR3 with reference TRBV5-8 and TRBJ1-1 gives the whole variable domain EAGVTQSPTHLIKTRGQQATLRCSPISGHTSVYWYQQALGLGLQFLLWYDEGEERNRGNFPPRFSGRQFPNYSSELNVNALELEDSALYLCASTPPQGTLGGTEAFFGQGTRLTVV.

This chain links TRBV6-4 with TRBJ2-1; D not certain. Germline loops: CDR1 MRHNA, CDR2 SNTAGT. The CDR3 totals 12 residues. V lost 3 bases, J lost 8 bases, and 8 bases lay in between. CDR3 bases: TGTGCCAGCAGTGAACTAACCCATGAGCAGTTCTTC. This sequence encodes CASSELTHEQFF.

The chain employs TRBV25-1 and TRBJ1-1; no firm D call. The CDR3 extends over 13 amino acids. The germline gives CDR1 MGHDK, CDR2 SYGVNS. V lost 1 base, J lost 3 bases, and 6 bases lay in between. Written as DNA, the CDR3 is TGTGCCAGCAGTGAATGGTACGACACTGAAGCTTTCTTT. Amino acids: CASSEWYDTEAFF.

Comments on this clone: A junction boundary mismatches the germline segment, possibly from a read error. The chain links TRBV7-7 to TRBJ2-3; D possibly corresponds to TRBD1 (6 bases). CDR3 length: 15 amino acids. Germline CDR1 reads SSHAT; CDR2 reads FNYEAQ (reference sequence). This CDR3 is CASSLGGRSTDTQYF. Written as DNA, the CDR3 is TGTGCTAGCAGCTTAGGGGGTAGAAGCACAGATACGCAGTATTTT.

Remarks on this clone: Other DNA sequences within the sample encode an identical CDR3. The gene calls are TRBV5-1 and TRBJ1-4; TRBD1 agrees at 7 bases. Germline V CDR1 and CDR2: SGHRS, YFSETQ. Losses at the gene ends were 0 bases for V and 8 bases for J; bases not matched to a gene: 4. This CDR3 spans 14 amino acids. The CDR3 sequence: CASSLGQGGEKLFF. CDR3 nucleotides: TGCGCCAGCAGCTTGGGACAGGGTGGAGAAAAACTGTTTTTT.

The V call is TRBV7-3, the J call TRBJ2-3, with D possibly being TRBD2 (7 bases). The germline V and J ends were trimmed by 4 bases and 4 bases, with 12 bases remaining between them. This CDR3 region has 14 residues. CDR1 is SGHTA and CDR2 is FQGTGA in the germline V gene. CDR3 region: CASSSQGRADTQYF. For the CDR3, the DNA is TGTGCCAGCAGCTCTCAGGGGAGGGCAGATACGCAGTATTTT. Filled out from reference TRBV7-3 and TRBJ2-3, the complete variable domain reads GAGVSQTPSNKVTEKGKYVELRCDPISGHTALYWYRQSLGQGPEFLIYFQGTGAADDSGLPNDRFFAVRPEGSVSTLKIQRTERGDSAVYLCASSSQGRADTQYFGPGTRLTVL.